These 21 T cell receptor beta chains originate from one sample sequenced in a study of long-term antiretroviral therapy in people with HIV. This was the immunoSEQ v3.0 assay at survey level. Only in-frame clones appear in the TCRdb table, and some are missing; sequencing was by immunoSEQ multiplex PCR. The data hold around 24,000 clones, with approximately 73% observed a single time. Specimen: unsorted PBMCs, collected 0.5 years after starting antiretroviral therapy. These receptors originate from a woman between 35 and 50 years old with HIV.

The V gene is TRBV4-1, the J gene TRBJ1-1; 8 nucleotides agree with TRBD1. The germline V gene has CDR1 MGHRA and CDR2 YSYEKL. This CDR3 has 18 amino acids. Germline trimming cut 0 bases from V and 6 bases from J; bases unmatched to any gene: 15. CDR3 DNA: TGCGCCAGCAGCCAAGAAGAAACAGGGGGGGGGAGGTTGGCTGAAGCTTTCTTT. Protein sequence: CASSQEETGGGRLAEAFF.

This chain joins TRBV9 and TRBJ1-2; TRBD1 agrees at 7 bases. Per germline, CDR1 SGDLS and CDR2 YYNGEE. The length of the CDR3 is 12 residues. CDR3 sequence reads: CTGAGGNYGYTF. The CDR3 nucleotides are TGTACAGGGGCAGGGGGTAACTATGGCTACACCTTC. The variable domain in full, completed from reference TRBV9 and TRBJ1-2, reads DSGVTQTPKHLITATGQRVTLRCSPRSGDLSVYWYQQSLDQGLQFLIQYYNGEERAKGNILERFSAQQFPDLHSELNLSSLELGDSALYFCTGAGGNYGYTFGSGTRLTVV.

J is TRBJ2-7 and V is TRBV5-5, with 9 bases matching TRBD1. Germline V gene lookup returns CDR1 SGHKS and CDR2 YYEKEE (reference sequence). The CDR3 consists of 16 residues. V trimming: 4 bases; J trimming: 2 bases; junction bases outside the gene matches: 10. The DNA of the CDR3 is TGTGCCAGCAGCCCTCCACCCCGGGACAGGGCCTACGAGCAGTACTTC. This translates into CASSPPPRDRAYEQYF.

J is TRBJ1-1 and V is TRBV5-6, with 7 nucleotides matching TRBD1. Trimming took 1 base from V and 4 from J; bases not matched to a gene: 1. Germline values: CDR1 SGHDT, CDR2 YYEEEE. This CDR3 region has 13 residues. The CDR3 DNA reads TGTGCCAGCAGCTTGCCAGGGGGCACTGAAGCTTTCTTT. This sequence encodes CASSLPGGTEAFF. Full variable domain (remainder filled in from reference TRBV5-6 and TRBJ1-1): DAGVTQSPTHLIKTRGQQVTLRCSPKSGHDTVSWYQQALGQGPQFIFQYYEEEERQRGNFPDRFSGHQFPNYSSELNVNALLLGDSALYLCASSLPGGTEAFFGQGTRLTVV.

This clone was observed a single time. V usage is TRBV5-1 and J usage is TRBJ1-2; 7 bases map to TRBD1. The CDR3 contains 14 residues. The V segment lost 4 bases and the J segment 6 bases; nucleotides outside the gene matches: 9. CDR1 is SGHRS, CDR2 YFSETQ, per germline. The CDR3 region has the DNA TGCGCCAGCAGCCCCACAGGGGATCGCGATGGCTACACCTTC. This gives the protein CASSPTGDRDGYTF. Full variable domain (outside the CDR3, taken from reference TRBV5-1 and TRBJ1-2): KAGVTQTPRYLIKTRGQQVTLSCSPISGHRSVSWYQQTPGQGLQFLFEYFSETQRNKGNFPGRFSGRQFSNSRSEMNVSTLELGDSALYLCASSPTGDRDGYTFGSGTRLTVV.

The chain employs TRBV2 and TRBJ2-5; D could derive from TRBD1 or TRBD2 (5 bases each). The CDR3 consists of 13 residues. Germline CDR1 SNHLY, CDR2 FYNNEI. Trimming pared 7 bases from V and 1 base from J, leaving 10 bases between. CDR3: CASTRDGQETQYF. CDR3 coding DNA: TGTGCCAGCACCCGGGACGGCCAAGAGACCCAGTACTTC.

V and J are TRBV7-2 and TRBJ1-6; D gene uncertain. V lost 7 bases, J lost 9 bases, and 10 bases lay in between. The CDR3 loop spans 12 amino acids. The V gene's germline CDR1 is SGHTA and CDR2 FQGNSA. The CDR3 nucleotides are TGTGCCAGCACTAGAACGGGTTCACCCCTCCACTTT. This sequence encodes CASTRTGSPLHF. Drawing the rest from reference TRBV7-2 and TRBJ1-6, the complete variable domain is GAGVSQSPSNKVTEKGKDVELRCDPISGHTALYWYRQSLGQGLEFLIYFQGNSAPDKSGLPSDRFSAERTGGSVSTLTIQRTQQEDSAVYLCASTRTGSPLHFGNGTRLTVT.

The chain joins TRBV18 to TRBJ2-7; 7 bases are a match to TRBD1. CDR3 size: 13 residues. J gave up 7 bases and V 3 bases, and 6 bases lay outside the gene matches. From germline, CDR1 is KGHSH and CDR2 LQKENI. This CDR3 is CASSPGTAYEQYF. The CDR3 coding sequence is TGTGCCAGCTCACCCGGGACAGCTTATGAGCAGTACTTC. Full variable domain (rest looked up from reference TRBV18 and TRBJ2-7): NAGVMQNPRHLVRRRGQEARLRCSPMKGHSHVYWYRQLPEEGLKFMVYLQKENIIDESGMPKERFSAEFPKEGPSILRIQQVVRGDSAAYFCASSPGTAYEQYFGPGTRLTVT.

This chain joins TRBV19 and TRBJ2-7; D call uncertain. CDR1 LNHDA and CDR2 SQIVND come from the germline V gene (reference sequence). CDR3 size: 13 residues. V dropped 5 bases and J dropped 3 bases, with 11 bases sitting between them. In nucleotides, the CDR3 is TGTGCCAGTAGTTTTCTAGGGAACTACGAGCAGTACTTC. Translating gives CASSFLGNYEQYF.

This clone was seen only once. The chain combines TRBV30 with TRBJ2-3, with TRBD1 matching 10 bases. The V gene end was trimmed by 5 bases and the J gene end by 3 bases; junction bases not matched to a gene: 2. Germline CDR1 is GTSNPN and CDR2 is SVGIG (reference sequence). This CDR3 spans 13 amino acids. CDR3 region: CAWGTGVTDTQYF. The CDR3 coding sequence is TGTGCCTGGGGGACAGGGGTTACAGATACGCAGTATTTT. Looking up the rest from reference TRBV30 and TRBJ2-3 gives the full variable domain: SQTIHQWPATLVQPVGSPLSLECTVEGTSNPNLYWYRQAAGRGLQLLFYSVGIGQISSEVPQNLSASRPQDRQFILSSKKLLLSDSGFYLCAWGTGVTDTQYFGPGTRLTVL.

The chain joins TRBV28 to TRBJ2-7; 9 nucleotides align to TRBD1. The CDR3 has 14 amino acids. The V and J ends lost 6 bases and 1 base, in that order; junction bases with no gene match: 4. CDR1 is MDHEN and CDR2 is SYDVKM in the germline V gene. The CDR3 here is CASRSGTGSYEQYF. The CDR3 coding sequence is TGTGCCAGCAGGTCCGGGACAGGGTCCTACGAGCAGTACTTC.

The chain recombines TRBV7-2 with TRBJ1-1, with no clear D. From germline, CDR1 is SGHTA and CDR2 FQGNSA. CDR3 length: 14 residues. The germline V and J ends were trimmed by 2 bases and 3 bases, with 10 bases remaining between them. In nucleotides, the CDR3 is TGTGCCAGCAGCTTAACCTTGAGGGACACTGAAGCTTTCTTT. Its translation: CASSLTLRDTEAFF.

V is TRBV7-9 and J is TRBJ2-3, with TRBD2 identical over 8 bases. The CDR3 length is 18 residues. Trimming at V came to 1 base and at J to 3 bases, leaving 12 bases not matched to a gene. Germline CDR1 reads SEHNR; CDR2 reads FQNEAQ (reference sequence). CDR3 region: CASSLEVTSEVGTDTQYF. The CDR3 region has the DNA TGTGCCAGCAGCTTAGAAGTGACTAGCGAGGTCGGTACAGATACGCAGTATTTT.

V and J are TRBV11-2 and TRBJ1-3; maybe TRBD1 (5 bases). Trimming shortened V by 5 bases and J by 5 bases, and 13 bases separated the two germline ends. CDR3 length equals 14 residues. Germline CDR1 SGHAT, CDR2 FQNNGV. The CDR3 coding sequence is TGTGCCAGCAGCAGGCGGACGGGGCGAAACACCATATATTTT. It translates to CASSRRTGRNTIYF.

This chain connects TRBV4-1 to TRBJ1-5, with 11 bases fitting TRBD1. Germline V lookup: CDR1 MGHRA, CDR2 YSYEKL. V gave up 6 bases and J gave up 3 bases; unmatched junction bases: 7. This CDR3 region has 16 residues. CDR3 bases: TGCGCCAGCAGTCGAGGACAGGGGGCGCCCAATCAGCCCCAGCATTTT. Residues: CASSRGQGAPNQPQHF.

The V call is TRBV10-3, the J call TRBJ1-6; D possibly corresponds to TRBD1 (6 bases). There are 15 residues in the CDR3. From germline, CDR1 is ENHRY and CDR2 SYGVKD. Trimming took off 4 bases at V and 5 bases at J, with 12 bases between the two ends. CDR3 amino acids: CAISGQVGHNSPLHF. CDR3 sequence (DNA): TGTGCCATCAGTGGACAGGTCGGACATAATTCACCCCTCCACTTT.

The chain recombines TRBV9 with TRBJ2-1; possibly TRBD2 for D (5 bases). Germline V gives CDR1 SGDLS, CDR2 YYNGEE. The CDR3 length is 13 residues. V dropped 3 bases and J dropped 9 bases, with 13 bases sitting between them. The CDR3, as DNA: TGTGCCAGCAGCGCAGGACGGGGTCGTGAGCAGTTCTTC. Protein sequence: CASSAGRGREQFF.

In DNA, the CDR3 is TGTGCCAGCAGCGCTCCGCGTGGGGGGGCGAATAATTCACCCCTCCACTTT. Translating it yields CASSAPRGGANNSPLHF. The chain recombines TRBV7-2 with TRBJ1-6; a possible D gene is TRBD1 (6 bases). The V gene lost 5 bases and the J gene lost 5 bases, with 19 bases spanning the gap. CDR1 and CDR2 (germline): SGHTA, FQGNSA. The CDR3 is made up of 17 amino acids. The whole variable domain, filled in from reference TRBV7-2 and TRBJ1-6, reads GAGVSQSPSNKVTEKGKDVELRCDPISGHTALYWYRQSLGQGLEFLIYFQGNSAPDKSGLPSDRFSAERTGGSVSTLTIQRTQQEDSAVYLCASSAPRGGANNSPLHFGNGTRLTVT.

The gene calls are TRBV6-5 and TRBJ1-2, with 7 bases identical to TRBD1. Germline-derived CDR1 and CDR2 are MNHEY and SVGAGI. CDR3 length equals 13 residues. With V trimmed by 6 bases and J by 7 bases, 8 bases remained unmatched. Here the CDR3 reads CASSPGQAIGYTF. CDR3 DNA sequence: TGTGCCAGCAGCCCCGGACAGGCAATTGGCTACACCTTC.

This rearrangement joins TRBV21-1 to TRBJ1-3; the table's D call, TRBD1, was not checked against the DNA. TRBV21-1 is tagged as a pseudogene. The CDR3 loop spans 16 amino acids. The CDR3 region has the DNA TGTGCCAGCAGCCCCAGGGGACAGAGCGGACGAAACACCATATATTTT. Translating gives CASSPRGQSGRNTIYF.

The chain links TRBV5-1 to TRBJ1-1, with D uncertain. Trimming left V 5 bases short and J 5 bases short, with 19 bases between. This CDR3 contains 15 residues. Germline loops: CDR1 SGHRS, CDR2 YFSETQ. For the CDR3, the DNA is TGCGCCAGCAGAATTAAGGACGGCGGAGGGACTGAAGCTTTCTTT. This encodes CASRIKDGGGTEAFF.